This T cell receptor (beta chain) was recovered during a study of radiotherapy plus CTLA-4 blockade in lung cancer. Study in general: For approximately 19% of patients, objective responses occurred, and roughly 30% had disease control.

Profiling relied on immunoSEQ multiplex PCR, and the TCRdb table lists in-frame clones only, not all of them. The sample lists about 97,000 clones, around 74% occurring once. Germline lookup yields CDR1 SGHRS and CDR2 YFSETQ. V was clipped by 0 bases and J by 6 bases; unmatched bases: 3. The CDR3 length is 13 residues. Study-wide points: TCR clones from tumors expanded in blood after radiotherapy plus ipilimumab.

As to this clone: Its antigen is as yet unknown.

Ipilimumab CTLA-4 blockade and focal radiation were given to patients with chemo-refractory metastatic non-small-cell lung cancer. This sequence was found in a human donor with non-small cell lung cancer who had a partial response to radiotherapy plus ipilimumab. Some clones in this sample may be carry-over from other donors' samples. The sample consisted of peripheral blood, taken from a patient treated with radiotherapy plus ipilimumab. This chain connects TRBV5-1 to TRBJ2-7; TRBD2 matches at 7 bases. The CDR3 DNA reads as TGCGCCAGCAGCTTGGAGTTAGCGGGCGAGCAGTACTTC. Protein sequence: CASSLELAGEQYF.